This TCR beta chain was observed in a study of T-cell memory formation after mild COVID-19. Study summary: TCR clustering was largely donor specific.

The length of the CDR3 is 15 residues. CDR1 SGHRS and CDR2 YFSETQ come from the germline V gene. V was cut by 3 bases and J by 2 bases, with 9 bases left in between. Details on this clonotype: Its antigen is currently unknown.

TCRdb reprocessed the 5' RACE reads with MiXCR, giving one entry per CDR3 protein. The sample lists under 200,000 distinct CDR3 sequences, roughly 28% occurring once. Study outcomes and limitations: Whether second-wave clones peaking at day 37 were SARS-CoV-2 specific went unconfirmed. Mainly in CM and EM were contracting CD4+ clones; CD8+ were in EMRA.

The sequence was collected from an adult woman who had mild COVID-19 (a few samples of this study predate the infection). Cell type and time point are not known. The chain links TRBV5-1 to TRBJ1-6, with a tentative D call TRBD1 (5 bases). The sample consisted of PBMCs or a T cell subset sorted from them (not recorded which). CDR3 coding DNA: TGCGCCAGCAGCTCCCAGGGTACCTATAATTCACCCCTCCACTTT. This translates into CASSSQGTYNSPLHF.